The T cell receptor beta chain under discussion was sequenced for a study of PD-L1 blockade in urothelial cancer. The assay was immunoSEQ multiplex PCR, and TCRdb's table has in-frame clones only and misses some. Of roughly 24,000 clones in the sample, 65% to 90% were seen once. With V trimmed by 4 bases and J by 6 bases, 7 bases remained unmatched. CDR1 is SGHRS, CDR2 YFSETQ, per germline. CDR3 length: 17 residues. This chain uses TRBV5-1 with TRBJ2-4, with 16 nucleotides matching TRBD2. Sequences were derived from PBMCs, sampled around atezolizumab (anti-PD-L1) treatment. The sequence derives from a man aged 55 to 70 with urothelial cancer. CDR3 sequence (DNA): TGCGCCAGCAGCACGGGACTAGCGGGAGGGCCCGGAAACATTCAGTACTTC. Protein: CASSTGLAGGPGNIQYF.